The 16 T cell receptor beta chains in this list originate from one sample, sequenced in a study of T cells after yellow fever vaccination. TCRdb reprocessed the 5' RACE reads with MiXCR, giving one entry per CDR3 protein. The sample holds approximately 330,000 distinct CDR3 sequences; approximately 4% are singletons and the top ten take around 24%. The sample here was PBMCs, taken 5 days after the yellow fever booster vaccination. The receptors shown here come from a man aged 18 to 30 who received the YFV17D yellow fever vaccine.

The chain recombines TRBV11-2 with TRBJ2-5; D possibly matches TRBD1 or TRBD2 (7 bases each). The V end was cut by 1 base, the J end by 4 bases, with 13 bases between. Germline values: CDR1 SGHAT, CDR2 FQNNGV. The CDR3 runs 15 residues. The chain's CDR3 is CASSLAARGGETQYF. The CDR3 bases are TGTGCCAGCAGCTTAGCGGCCAGGGGGGGAGAGACCCAGTACTTC.

This sequence joins TRBV4-3 and TRBJ1-1; D might be TRBD1 (5 bases). This CDR3 has 16 residues. V shed 1 base and J shed 3 bases, with 15 bases lying between them. Germline V gene lookup returns CDR1 LGHNA and CDR2 YSLEER. The CDR3 nucleotides are TGCGCCAGCAGCCAAGGTGCGGGGGTCGGGTACACTGAAGCTTTCTTT. Its translation: CASSQGAGVGYTEAFF.

This clonotype came up a few times. The chain joins TRBV5-1 to TRBJ2-5, with D perhaps matching TRBD2 (7 bases). The V end was cut by 3 bases, the J end by 5 bases, with 14 bases between. Germline CDR1 and CDR2: SGHRS and YFSETQ. CDR3 length: 14 amino acids. The chain's CDR3 is CASSWGGHDETQYF. For the CDR3, the DNA is TGCGCCAGCAGCTGGGGGGGCCATGACGAGACCCAGTACTTC. Combining the CDR3 with reference TRBV5-1 and TRBJ2-5 gives the whole variable domain KAGVTQTPRYLIKTRGQQVTLSCSPISGHRSVSWYQQTPGQGLQFLFEYFSETQRNKGNFPGRFSGRQFSNSRSEMNVSTLELGDSALYLCASSWGGHDETQYFGPGTRLLVL.

This rearrangement joins TRBV5-5 to TRBJ2-7; 8 nucleotides line up with TRBD1. In germline, CDR1 is SGHKS, CDR2 YYEKEE (reference sequence). Germline trimming cut 5 bases from V and 0 bases from J; bases unmatched to any gene: 7. This CDR3 spans 15 amino acids. This chain's CDR3 is CASRTGQGRSYEQYV. In nucleotides, the CDR3 is TGTGCCAGCAGAACAGGACAGGGACGCTCCTACGAGCAGTACGTC.

Here the CDR3 DNA reads TGTGCCAGCAGCTTCAAGGGCGATTCCCAAGAGACCCAGTACTTC. Translated: CASSFKGDSQETQYF. The chain employs TRBV11-2 and TRBJ2-5, with unresolved D. The V gene's germline CDR1 is SGHAT and CDR2 FQNNGV. V lost 3 bases, J lost 1 base, and 12 bases lay in between. This CDR3 has 15 amino acids.

The V and J genes are TRBV10-3 and TRBJ1-1; D remains ambiguous. CDR1 ENHRY and CDR2 SYGVKD come from the germline V gene. V was cut by 6 bases and J by 5 bases, with 13 bases left in between. CDR3 size: 13 residues. CDR3 coding DNA: TGTGCCATCAGGGGAGGGTCGGGAACTGAAGCTTTCTTT. It yields the protein CAIRGGSGTEAFF.

The CDR3 protein is CASSFGLLNTGELFF. CDR3 nucleotides: TGCGCCAGCAGCTTTGGACTACTGAACACCGGGGAGCTGTTTTTT. The chain couples TRBV5-1 to TRBJ2-2; TRBD2 might be the D (6 bases). The germline V gene has CDR1 SGHRS and CDR2 YFSETQ. V dropped 2 bases and J dropped 1 base, with 9 bases sitting between them. The CDR3 runs to 15 residues.

This clonotype was counted many times. This chain uses TRBV7-9 with TRBJ2-6; possibly TRBD1 or TRBD2 for D (5 bases each). Germline CDR1 and CDR2: SEHNR and FQNEAQ (reference sequence). The CDR3 loop spans 17 amino acids. The V end lost 6 bases, the J end lost 3 bases, and 18 bases lay between the germline ends. The CDR3 region has the DNA TGTGCCAGCAGGAAGGGTTGGGGGTTGGTTGGGGCCAACGTCCTGACTTTC. It encodes CASRKGWGLVGANVLTF.

The chain combines TRBV20-1 with TRBJ2-7; TRBD1 aligns across 7 bases. This CDR3 is built from 13 residues. Looked up from germline, CDR1 is DFQATT and CDR2 is SNEGSKA (reference sequence). Losses at the gene ends were 7 bases for V and 0 bases for J; bases not matched to a gene: 6. DNA for the CDR3: TGCAGTGTTAGGGGGACAGACTCCTACGAGCAGTACGTC. Translated: CSVRGTDSYEQYV.

This sequence joins TRBV19 and TRBJ2-7; D uncertain. CDR3 length equals 15 residues. In germline, CDR1 is LNHDA, CDR2 SQIVND (reference sequence). Deletions cut 6 bases from V and 2 bases from J, with 17 bases between. The CDR3 DNA reads TGTGCCAGTAGCCCCCGGGCAGCCGACCCCTACGAGCAGTACTTC. Translation: CASSPRAADPYEQYF. The whole variable domain, remainder taken from reference TRBV19 and TRBJ2-7, is DGGITQSPKYLFRKEGQNVTLSCEQNLNHDAMYWYRQDPGQGLRLIYYSQIVNDFQKGDIAEGYSVSREKKESFPLTVTSAQKNPTAFYLCASSPRAADPYEQYFGPGTRLTVT.

This clonotype was seen a handful of times. The rearrangement uses TRBV5-1 and TRBJ2-7; D gene unclear. Germline CDR1 is SGHRS and CDR2 is YFSETQ. V was cut by 4 bases and J by 1 base, with 15 bases left in between. CDR3 length: 15 amino acids. Here the CDR3 DNA reads TGCGCCAGCAGCCAAGACCCGAACAGATCCTACGAGCAGTACTTC. It is translated as CASSQDPNRSYEQYF.

This chain links TRBV24-1 with TRBJ2-5; D gene uncertain. Germline V gene lookup returns CDR1 KGHDR and CDR2 SFDVKD. CDR3 length: 15 amino acids. Trimming cost V 4 bases and J 1 base, with 12 bases left between them. CDR3 nucleotides: TGTGCCACCAGTGACCCCGGACGGCCCCAAGAGACCCAGTACTTC. As protein: CATSDPGRPQETQYF.

There are many counts of this clonotype. The rearrangement links TRBV5-1 to TRBJ1-1; 7 bases fit TRBD1. The trim removed 5 bases at V and 1 base at J, leaving 5 bases unmatched. This CDR3 has 14 residues. CDR1 SGHRS and CDR2 YFSETQ come from the germline V gene. CDR3 amino acids: CASRKQGTNTEAFF. The CDR3 bases are TGCGCCAGCAGGAAACAGGGGACGAACACTGAAGCTTTCTTT.

This clonotype appeared many times. The chain is built from TRBV3-1 and TRBJ2-7; the D gene is possibly TRBD2 (6 bases). V lost 0 bases to trimming and J lost 0 bases, with 15 bases between them. CDR1 and CDR2 (germline): LGHDT, YNNKEL (reference sequence). The CDR3 is made up of 17 amino acids. The CDR3 loop reads CASSQEGRGFISYEQYF. The CDR3 DNA is TGTGCCAGCAGCCAAGAGGGTCGGGGGTTCATCTCCTACGAGCAGTACTTC.

Worth noting for this clonotype: Sequence at one end of the junction differs from germline and may be a read error. The rearrangement uses TRBV7-9 and TRBJ1-1, with D possibly being TRBD1 (5 bases). Germline CDR1 is SEHNR and CDR2 is FQNEAQ (reference sequence). The CDR3 consists of 15 residues. The DNA of the CDR3 is TGTGCCAGCAGAAAACGAGGCTTGGGGACCACTGAAGATTTCTTT. This gives the protein CASRKRGLGTTEDFF.

The sample holds many counts of this clonotype. The chain couples TRBV20-1 to TRBJ2-2; 8 bases map to TRBD1. CDR3 size: 16 residues. The V segment lost 1 base and the J segment 2 bases; nucleotides outside the gene matches: 6. Germline CDR1 is DFQATT and CDR2 is SNEGSKA (reference sequence). The CDR3 loop reads CSARGGQGANTGELFF. In nucleotides, the CDR3 is TGCAGTGCTAGAGGTGGTCAGGGGGCAAACACCGGGGAGCTGTTTTTT.